Reported below is one T cell receptor beta chain. Its antigen remains unidentified. All donors participated as healthy donors of bone marrow. This sample was included in a study of cytomegalovirus exposure and HLA in healthy donors. About the research overall: Of the donors genotyped, approximately 410 in all, over 80% fell in the Caucasian-associated ancestry cluster. Whole-study results and caveats: Among the most significant clusters, several appeared linked to common viral pathogens in a later analysis.

The germline V gene has CDR1 SGHRS and CDR2 YFSETQ. The CDR3 is 12 amino acids. V was shortened by 3 bases and J by 4 bases, with 7 bases between the two germline ends. PCR involved 60 Vbeta and 13 Jbeta primers. The protocol was immunoSEQ multiplex PCR, while the TCRdb copy is restricted to in-frame clones and leaves out a portion. This sample has approximately 150,000 clones, with around 72% found just once. Sequenced input: PBMCs. The V gene is TRBV5-1, the J gene TRBJ1-2; D is uncertain. This TCR derives from a man in his forties or fifties in good health and CMV-seronegative. This CDR3 reads CASSSERYGYTF. The CDR3 DNA sequence: TGCGCCAGCAGCTCCGAGCGCTATGGCTACACCTTC.